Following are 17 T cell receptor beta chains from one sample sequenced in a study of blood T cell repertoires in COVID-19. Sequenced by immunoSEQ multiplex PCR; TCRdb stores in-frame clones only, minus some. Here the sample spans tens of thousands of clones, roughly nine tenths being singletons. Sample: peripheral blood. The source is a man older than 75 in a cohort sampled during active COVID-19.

CDR3 sequence: CASSLGQGGAEQYF. Here the CDR3 DNA reads TGTGCCAGCAGCTTAGGGCAGGGAGGGGCCGAGCAGTACTTC. V gene TRBV7-2 combines with J gene TRBJ2-7, with 7 nucleotides matching TRBD2. Germline CDR1 SGHTA, CDR2 FQGNSA. The CDR3 contains 14 residues. The V segment lost 1 base and the J segment 6 bases; nucleotides outside the gene matches: 6.

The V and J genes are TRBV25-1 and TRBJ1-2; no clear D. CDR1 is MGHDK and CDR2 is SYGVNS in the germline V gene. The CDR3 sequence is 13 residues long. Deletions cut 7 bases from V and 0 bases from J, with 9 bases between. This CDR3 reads CASTGYSNYGYTF. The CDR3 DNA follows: TGTGCCAGCACAGGCTATTCTAACTATGGCTACACCTTC.

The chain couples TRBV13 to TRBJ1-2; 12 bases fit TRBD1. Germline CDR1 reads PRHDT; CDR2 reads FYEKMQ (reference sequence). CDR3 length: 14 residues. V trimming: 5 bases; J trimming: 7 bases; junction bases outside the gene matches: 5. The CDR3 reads CASSIGTGGFGYTF. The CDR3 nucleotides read TGTGCCAGCAGCATCGGGACAGGGGGCTTTGGCTACACCTTC.

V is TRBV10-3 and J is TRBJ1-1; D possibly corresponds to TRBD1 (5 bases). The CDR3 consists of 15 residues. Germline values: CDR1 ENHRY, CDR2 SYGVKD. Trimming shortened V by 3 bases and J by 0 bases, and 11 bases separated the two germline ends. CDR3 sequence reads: CAISDGAGLNTEAFF. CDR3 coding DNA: TGTGCCATCAGTGATGGGGCAGGATTGAACACTGAAGCTTTCTTT.

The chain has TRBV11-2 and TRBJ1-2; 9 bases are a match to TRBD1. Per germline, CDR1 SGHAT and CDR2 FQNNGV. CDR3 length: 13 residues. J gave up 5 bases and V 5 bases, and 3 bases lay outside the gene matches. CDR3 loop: CASSTGQGYGYTF. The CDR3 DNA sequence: TGTGCCAGCAGCACCGGACAGGGGTATGGCTACACCTTC.

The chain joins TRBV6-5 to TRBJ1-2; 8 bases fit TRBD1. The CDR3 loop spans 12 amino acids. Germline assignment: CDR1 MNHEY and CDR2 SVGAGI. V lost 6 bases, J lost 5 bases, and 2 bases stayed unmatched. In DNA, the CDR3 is TGTGCCAGCAGCGACAGGGGATATGGCTACACCTTC. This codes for CASSDRGYGYTF.

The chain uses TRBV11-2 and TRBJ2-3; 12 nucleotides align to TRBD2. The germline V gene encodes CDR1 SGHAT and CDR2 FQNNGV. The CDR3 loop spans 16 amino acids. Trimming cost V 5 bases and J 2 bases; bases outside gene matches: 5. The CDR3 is CASSMTSGGFTDTQYF. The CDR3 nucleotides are TGTGCCAGCAGCATGACTAGCGGGGGTTTCACAGATACGCAGTATTTT.

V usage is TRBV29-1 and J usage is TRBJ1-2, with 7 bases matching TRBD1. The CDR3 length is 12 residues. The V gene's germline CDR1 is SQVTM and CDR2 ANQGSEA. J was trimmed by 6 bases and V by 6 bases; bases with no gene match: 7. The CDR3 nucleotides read TGCAGCGTATCCGACAGGGAGGATGGCTACACCTTC. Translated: CSVSDREDGYTF.

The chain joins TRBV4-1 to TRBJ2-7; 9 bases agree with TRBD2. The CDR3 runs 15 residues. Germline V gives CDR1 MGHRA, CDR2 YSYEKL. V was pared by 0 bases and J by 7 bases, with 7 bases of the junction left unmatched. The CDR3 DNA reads TGCGCCAGCAGCCAAGAGTTGCGGGAGGGCCAAGAGCAGTACTTC. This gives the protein CASSQELREGQEQYF.

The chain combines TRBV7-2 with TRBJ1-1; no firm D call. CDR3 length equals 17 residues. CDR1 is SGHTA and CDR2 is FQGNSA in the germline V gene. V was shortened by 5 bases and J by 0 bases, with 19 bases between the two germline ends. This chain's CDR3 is CASSRVAYLVMNTEAFF. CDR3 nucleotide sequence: TGTGCCAGCAGCCGGGTCGCGTATTTAGTAATGAACACTGAAGCTTTCTTT. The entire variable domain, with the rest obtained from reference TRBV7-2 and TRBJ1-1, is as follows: GAGVSQSPSNKVTEKGKDVELRCDPISGHTALYWYRQSLGQGLEFLIYFQGNSAPDKSGLPSDRFSAERTGGSVSTLTIQRTQQEDSAVYLCASSRVAYLVMNTEAFFGQGTRLTVV.

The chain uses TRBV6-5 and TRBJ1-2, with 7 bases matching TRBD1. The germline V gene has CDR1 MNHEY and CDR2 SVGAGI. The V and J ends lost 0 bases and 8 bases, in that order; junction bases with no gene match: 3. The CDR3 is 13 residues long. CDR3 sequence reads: CASSYSAGGGYTF. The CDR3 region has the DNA TGTGCCAGCAGTTACTCCGCAGGGGGAGGCTACACCTTC.

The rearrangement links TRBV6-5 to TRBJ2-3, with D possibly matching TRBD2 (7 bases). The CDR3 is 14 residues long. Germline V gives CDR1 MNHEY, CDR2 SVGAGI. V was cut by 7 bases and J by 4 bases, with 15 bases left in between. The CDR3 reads CASIKRGGPDTQYF. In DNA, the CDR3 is TGTGCCAGCATAAAGAGGGGGGGCCCAGATACGCAGTATTTT.

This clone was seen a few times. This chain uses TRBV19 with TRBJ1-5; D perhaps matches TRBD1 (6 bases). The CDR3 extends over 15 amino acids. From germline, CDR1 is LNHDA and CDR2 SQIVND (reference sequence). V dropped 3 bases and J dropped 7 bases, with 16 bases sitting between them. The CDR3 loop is CASSIVEARGQPQHF. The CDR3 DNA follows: TGTGCCAGTAGTATTGTGGAGGCCAGGGGCCAGCCCCAGCATTTT.

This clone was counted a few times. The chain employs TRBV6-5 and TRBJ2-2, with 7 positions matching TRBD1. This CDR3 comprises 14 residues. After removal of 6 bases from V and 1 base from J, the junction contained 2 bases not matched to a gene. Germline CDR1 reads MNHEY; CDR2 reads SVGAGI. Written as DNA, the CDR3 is TGTGCCAGCAGCCGGGACAGGAACACCGGGGAGCTGTTTTTT. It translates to CASSRDRNTGELFF.

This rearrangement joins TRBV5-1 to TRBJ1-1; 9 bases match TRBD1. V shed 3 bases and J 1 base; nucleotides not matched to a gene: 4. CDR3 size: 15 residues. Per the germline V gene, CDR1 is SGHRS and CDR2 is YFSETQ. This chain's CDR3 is CASSWGDRANTEAFF. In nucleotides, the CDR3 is TGCGCCAGCAGCTGGGGGGACAGGGCGAACACTGAAGCTTTCTTT.

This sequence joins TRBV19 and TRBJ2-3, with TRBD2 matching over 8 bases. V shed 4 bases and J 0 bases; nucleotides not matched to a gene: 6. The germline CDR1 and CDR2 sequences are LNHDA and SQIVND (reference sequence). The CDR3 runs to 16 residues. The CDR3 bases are TGTGCCAGTAGTAGCGGGGGGACCCTTAGCACAGATACGCAGTATTTT. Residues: CASSSGGTLSTDTQYF. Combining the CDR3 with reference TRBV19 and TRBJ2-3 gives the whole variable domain DGGITQSPKYLFRKEGQNVTLSCEQNLNHDAMYWYRQDPGQGLRLIYYSQIVNDFQKGDIAEGYSVSREKKESFPLTVTSAQKNPTAFYLCASSSGGTLSTDTQYFGPGTRLTVL.

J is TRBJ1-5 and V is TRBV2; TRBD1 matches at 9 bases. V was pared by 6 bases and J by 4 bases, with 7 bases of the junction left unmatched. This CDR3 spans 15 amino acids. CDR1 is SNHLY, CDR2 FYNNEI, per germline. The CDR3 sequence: CASRQGASRNQPQHF. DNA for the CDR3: TGTGCCAGCAGACAGGGGGCAAGTCGGAATCAGCCCCAGCATTTT. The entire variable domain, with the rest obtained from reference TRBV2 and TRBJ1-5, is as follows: EPEVTQTPSHQVTQMGQEVILRCVPISNHLYFYWYRQILGQKVEFLVSFYNNEISEKSEIFDDQFSVERPDGSNFTLKIRSTKLEDSAMYFCASRQGASRNQPQHFGDGTRLSIL.